The entry below describes one T cell receptor (beta chain). V lost 5 bases and J lost 5; bases outside the gene matches: 3. This CDR3 comprises 15 residues. CDR1 is KGHSH, CDR2 LQKENI, per germline. This record comes from a study of shared clonotypes between healthy human individuals. Here immunoSEQ multiplex PCR was the method, and the copy in TCRdb shows in-frame clones only, minus some. The data show about 1 million clones, about 80% seen once. The TCR sequence derives from a man between 18 and 29 years old in good health. The specimen was memory CD4+ T cells sorted from blood. Subset specified: CD45RA-negative fraction. This chain joins TRBV18 and TRBJ2-5; 15 bases match TRBD2. This CDR3 is CASSSGLAGGETQYF. CDR3 coding DNA: TGTGCCAGCTCATCGGGACTAGCGGGAGGCGAGACCCAGTACTTC.